This entry is about one T cell receptor beta chain. This sample stems from a study of blood T cell repertoires in COVID-19. Study context: From T cells, B-cell-depleted T cells, or PBMCs came the material, which was cDNA or gDNA.

Germline assignment: CDR1 LGHNT and CDR2 FRNRAP. The CDR3 consists of 15 residues. The V gene lost 1 base and the J gene lost 0 bases, with 7 bases spanning the gap. Original methodology: For nucleated cells, counts were estimated from reference gene primer amplification. Sequenced by immunoSEQ multiplex PCR; TCRdb stores in-frame clones only, minus some. V and J calls and clone size come straight from that table; D and trimming were deduced from the DNA. The sample lists 80,000 or so clones, around 80% occurring once. J is TRBJ1-5 and V is TRBV12-5; no firm D call. This receptor was obtained from an elderly man with acute or convalescent COVID-19. What was sequenced was peripheral blood. CDR3 nucleotides: TGTGCTAGTGGTTTGGCCGGACTTAGCAATCAGCCCCAGCATTTT. Protein sequence: CASGLAGLSNQPQHF.